This is a list of T cell receptor beta chains from one sample in a study of blood T cell repertoires in COVID-19. Produced via immunoSEQ multiplex PCR; TCRdb's table is partial and in-frame only. The table shows hundreds of thousands of clones, with under 90% occurring only once. Specimen: peripheral blood. All receptors derive from a man in his sixties who had recovered from COVID-19. Both conserved end residues are part of each CDR3. D genes are given only for firm matches. Clone size is given for some rows only: seen once, a few or many times, or a class if the clone is expanded.

v_gene	j_gene	d_gene	abundance	CDR3nt	CDR3aa
TRBV19	TRBJ2-2	NA	NA	TGTGCCAGTAGCACAGGGACCGGGGAGCTGTTTTTT	CASSTGTGELFF
TRBV9	TRBJ2-5	TRBD2	NA	TGTGCCAGCAGCGTAGCTAGCGGGGGGGCTCGAGAGACCCAGTACTTC	CASSVASGGARETQYF
TRBV7-9	TRBJ1-5	NA	NA	TGTGCCAGCAGCTTATGGGGGGATCAGCCCCAGCATTTT	CASSLWGDQPQHF
TRBV6-6	TRBJ1-5	NA	NA	TGTGCCAGCAGCTCCCATGGAGAGCCCCAGCATTTT	CASSSHGEPQHF
TRBV30	TRBJ1-5	NA	NA	TGTGCCTGGAAGAGCGGGGGAGCCAATCAGCCCCAGCATTTT	CAWKSGGANQPQHF
TRBV30	TRBJ2-3	NA	few	TGTGCCTGGAGTGAGGGACTCTCCACAGATACGCAGTATTTT	CAWSEGLSTDTQYF
TRBV7-3	TRBJ2-4	TRBD1	NA	TGTGCCAGCAGCTCCGGACAGGGGTTAGCCAAAAACATTCAGTACTTC	CASSSGQGLAKNIQYF
TRBV5-1	TRBJ2-3	TRBD2	NA	TGCGCCAGCAGCCCAGAGGGGCGGGGGGGCACAGATACGCAGTATTTT	CASSPEGRGGTDTQYF
TRBV28	TRBJ1-1	TRBD1	NA	TGTGCCAGCAGCGGACAGGGCCGGACTGAAGCTTTCTTT	CASSGQGRTEAFF
TRBV11-1	TRBJ2-3	TRBD1	NA	TGTGCCAGCAGCTTGGACAGGTCCAAAGATACGCAGTATTTT	CASSLDRSKDTQYF
TRBV3-1/TRBV3-2	TRBJ2-1	NA	many	TGTGCCAGCAGCCTAGCCCGGAGGCAGGGGCGATCTAGCTCCTACAATGAGCAGTTCTTC	CASSLARRQGRSSSYNEQFF
TRBV29-1	TRBJ1-1	NA	NA	TGCAGCGTTGAATCCCTGGCCCACACTGAAGCTTTCTTT	CSVESLAHTEAFF
TRBV18	TRBJ1-1	NA	NA	TGTGCCAGCTCACCAATAGAGATGAACACTGAAGCTTTCTTT	CASSPIEMNTEAFF
TRBV6-5	TRBJ1-4	NA	NA	TGTGCCAGCAGGGCGAGGCAGGGTTGGGAAAAACTGTTTTTT	CASRARQGWEKLFF
TRBV6-5	TRBJ1-5	NA	NA	TGTGCCAGCATGGAGGGAATGATCCATCAGCCCCAGCATTTT	CASMEGMIHQPQHF
TRBV7-3	TRBJ2-6	NA	NA	TGTGCCAGCAGCCCGGGGGTCTCTGGGGCCAACGTCCTGACTTTC	CASSPGVSGANVLTF
TRBV18	TRBJ1-1	NA	NA	TGTGCCAGCTCACCTACAGGGTTGGCGAACACTGAAGCTTTCTTT	CASSPTGLANTEAFF
TRBV30	TRBJ2-7	NA	NA	TGTGCCTGGATCGGACAGGGAGCTAGCGGCAGGAGCTCCTACGAGCAGTACTTC	CAWIGQGASGRSSYEQYF
TRBV19	TRBJ2-7	TRBD1	NA	TGTGCCAGTAGTATAGTAACAGGGGGCTCCTACGAGCAGTACTTC	CASSIVTGGSYEQYF
TRBV7-3	TRBJ2-3	NA	NA	TGTGCCAGCAGCCCCGCGAGCCTCACAGATACGCAGTATTTT	CASSPASLTDTQYF
TRBV5-6	TRBJ1-1	NA	once	TGTGCCAGCAGCTTGTATGGGGCAGGGCTAGAAGCTTTCTTT	CASSLYGAGLEAFF
TRBV7-3	TRBJ1-2	TRBD1	NA	TGTGCCAGCAGTCCGGCCCGGGACAGGGGAAGAAGCACCTTC	CASSPARDRGRSTF
TRBV4-3	TRBJ2-5	TRBD2	NA	TGCGCCAGCAGCCAAATGCTAGCGGGAGGAGAGACCCAGTACTTC	CASSQMLAGGETQYF
TRBV7-2	TRBJ2-7	NA	NA	TGTGCCAGCAGCTTAGAAGGACTCTACGAGCAGTACTTC	CASSLEGLYEQYF
TRBV7-2	TRBJ1-2	NA	NA	TGTGCCAGCAGCTTCCTCCAGGGCTATGGCTACACCTTC	CASSFLQGYGYTF
TRBV5-8	TRBJ1-3	NA	NA	TGTGCCAGCAGCTTAAACCAGGGTTCTGGAAACACCATATATTTT	CASSLNQGSGNTIYF
TRBV2	TRBJ2-7	TRBD2	NA	TGTGCCAGCAGTCGCGGGGGGAGCTCCTACGAGCAGTACTTC	CASSRGGSSYEQYF
TRBV2	TRBJ1-5	TRBD1	NA	TGTGCCAGCGGTCCCGGGACAGATAGCAATCAGCCCCAGCATTTT	CASGPGTDSNQPQHF
TRBV5-4	TRBJ2-3	TRBD2	NA	TGTGCCAGCAGTTGGAGGACTAGCGGAAACACAGATACGCAGTATTTT	CASSWRTSGNTDTQYF
TRBV6-2/TRBV6-3	TRBJ2-1	TRBD2	NA	TGTGCCAGCAGTTACACCCGGTTGCTCGGACTAGGAAGGGGCGATGAGCAGTTCTTC	CASSYTRLLGLGRGDEQFF
TRBV9	TRBJ1-2	NA	NA	TGTGCCAGCAGCGCTCGGGGGGGACTGGACTATGGCTACACCTTC	CASSARGGLDYGYTF
TRBV3-1/TRBV3-2	TRBJ2-7	NA	NA	TGTGCCAGCAGCCGACTCGCCTACGAGCAGTACTTC	CASSRLAYEQYF
TRBV6-5	TRBJ2-3	TRBD1	NA	TGTGCCAGCAGCCGGGACAGACCTGATACGCAGTATTTT	CASSRDRPDTQYF
TRBV10-3	TRBJ1-1	NA	once	TGTGCCATCAGTAGACTGAGGGAGGGGAGCACTGAAGCTTTCTTT	CAISRLREGSTEAFF
TRBV5-1	TRBJ1-2	NA	NA	TGCGCCAGCAGCCTGGACCCGATGAGCTATGGCTACACCTTC	CASSLDPMSYGYTF
TRBV5-8	TRBJ1-5	NA	once	TGTGCCAGCAGCTTGCAGGGAACGGGCAATCAGCCCCAGCATTTT	CASSLQGTGNQPQHF
TRBV5-1	TRBJ2-7	TRBD1	NA	TGCGCCAGCAGTTCCACCGGGACAGGGATCCCCTACGAGCAGTACTTC	CASSSTGTGIPYEQYF
TRBV6-5	TRBJ1-2	NA	NA	TGTGCCAGCAGTTTCCTGGACAGCAACTATGGCTACACCTTC	CASSFLDSNYGYTF
TRBV9	TRBJ1-2	NA	NA	TGTGCCAGCAGCTCCCGGGATGGCTACACCTTC	CASSSRDGYTF
TRBV19	TRBJ2-2	NA	NA	TGTGCCAGTAGCAGCACAGGCTCCTCCGGGGAGCTGTTTTTT	CASSSTGSSGELFF
TRBV4-1	TRBJ2-5	TRBD2	NA	TGCGCCAGCAGTCTCCTAGCGGCCCAAGAGACCCAGTACTTC	CASSLLAAQETQYF
TRBV4-1	TRBJ1-5	TRBD1	NA	TGCGCCAGCAGCCAAGCACAGGGGCGTGAGCCCCAGCATTTT	CASSQAQGREPQHF
TRBV9	TRBJ2-1	NA	NA	TGTGCCAGCAGCGTGGGCAGCTCCTACAATGAGCAGTTCTTC	CASSVGSSYNEQFF
TRBV7-9	TRBJ1-1	NA	NA	TGTGCCAGCAGCCCATCCGACAGTAGTTACACTGAAGCTTTCTTT	CASSPSDSSYTEAFF
TRBV7-3	TRBJ2-1	TRBD2	NA	TGTGCCAGCAGCTTGTTAGCGGGGGCTACAGATGAGCAGTTCTTC	CASSLLAGATDEQFF
TRBV5-5	TRBJ2-1	NA	NA	TGTGCCAGCAGACCATCAACGGGGAATGAGCAGTTCTTC	CASRPSTGNEQFF
TRBV10-3	TRBJ1-2	NA	NA	TGTGCCTCAGGGCAGGAGCGAGGCCTGAACTTCTATGGCTACACCTTC	CASGQERGLNFYGYTF